The 30 T cell receptor beta chains listed next were all sequenced from one sample in a study of response to subunit inactivated influenza vaccine. TCRdb itself ran the RT-PCR reads through MiXCR, one entry per CDR3 protein. The sample gives around 750,000 distinct CDR3 sequences, about 20% of which show up once; about 9.4% is in the top ten. The specimen comprised PBMCs from blood, sampled 5 days after vaccination. The source of these receptors is a man between 45 and 60 years old who received an inactivated influenza vaccine.

This clonotype was counted a few times. V gene TRBV7-2 combines with J gene TRBJ2-5, with TRBD2 identical over 13 bases. The V gene's germline CDR1 is SGHTA and CDR2 FQGNSA. The CDR3 totals 16 residues. V was clipped by 5 bases and J by 5 bases; unmatched bases: 8. CDR3 protein: CASSPPGLAGWETQYF. For the CDR3, the DNA is TGTGCCAGCAGCCCACCGGGACTAGCGGGATGGGAGACCCAGTACTTC. Based on the CDR3 plus reference TRBV7-2 and TRBJ2-5, the full variable domain is GAGVSQSPSNKVTEKGKDVELRCDPISGHTALYWYRQSLGQGLEFLIYFQGNSAPDKSGLPSDRFSAERTGGSVSTLTIQRTQQEDSAVYLCASSPPGLAGWETQYFGPGTRLLVL.

V is TRBV12-3 or TRBV12-4 and J is TRBJ2-5; 8 bases agree with TRBD1. The CDR3 totals 14 residues. Germline trimming cut 6 bases from V and 3 bases from J; bases unmatched to any gene: 6. This CDR3 is CASRPTTGEETQYF. In DNA form, the CDR3 reads TGTGCCAGCAGACCTACGACAGGGGAAGAGACCCAGTACTTC.

For the CDR3, the DNA is TGTGCCAGCACCCCGAGGGGGGCTGATACGCAGTATTTT. Protein: CASTPRGADTQYF. This sequence joins TRBV12-3 or TRBV12-4 and TRBJ2-3; D tentatively reads TRBD1 or TRBD2 (6 bases each). The CDR3 is 13 residues long. V was shortened by 7 bases and J by 6 bases, with 14 bases between the two germline ends.

This clonotype occurred a few times. This sequence joins TRBV5-1 and TRBJ2-1; 11 bases are a match to TRBD2. The CDR3 spans 14 residues. Germline CDR1 and CDR2: SGHRS and YFSETQ. Trimming cost V 7 bases and J 7 bases; bases outside gene matches: 7. CDR3 sequence: CASSLAGERNEQFF. CDR3 bases: TGCGCCAGCTCACTAGCGGGAGAAAGGAATGAGCAGTTCTTC.

The chain combines TRBV5-4 with TRBJ2-4; D is possibly TRBD1 or TRBD2 (5 bases each). Germline V gene sequence: CDR1 SGHNT, CDR2 YYREEE (reference sequence). Between the trimmed V and J ends, which lost 0 bases and 5 bases, there was a span of 18 bases. This CDR3 has 17 amino acids. The CDR3 is CASSLGVQRGAQNIQYF. The CDR3 nucleotides read TGTGCCAGCAGCTTGGGAGTGCAGCGAGGGGCACAAAACATTCAGTACTTC. Full variable domain (missing parts from reference TRBV5-4 and TRBJ2-4): ETGVTQSPTHLIKTRGQQVTLRCSSQSGHNTVSWYQQALGQGPQFIFQYYREEENGRGNFPPRFSGLQFPNYSSELNVNALELDDSALYLCASSLGVQRGAQNIQYFGAGTRLSVL.

This clonotype showed up just once. V gene TRBV6-1 combines with J gene TRBJ2-1; a possible D gene is TRBD2 (5 bases). The length of the CDR3 is 17 residues. Looked up from germline, CDR1 is MNHNS and CDR2 is SASEGT. The V gene lost 2 bases and the J gene lost 3 bases, with 17 bases spanning the gap. In DNA form, the CDR3 reads TGTGCCAGCAGTGAAAGGGCATTGACTACCTACTACAATGAGCAGTTCTTC. Residues: CASSERALTTYYNEQFF.

The table lists this clonotype with a few counts. The chain joins TRBV28 to TRBJ2-3; no firm D call. The CDR3 contains 15 residues. Trimming removed 3 bases at V and 2 bases at J, with 12 bases between. Germline V gene data show CDR1 as MDHEN and CDR2 as SYDVKM. As DNA, the CDR3 is TGTGCCAGCAGTTTTAGAAATGGCTTCACAGATACGCAGTATTTT. Its translation is CASSFRNGFTDTQYF. The variable domain in full, completed from reference TRBV28 and TRBJ2-3, reads DVKVTQSSRYLVKRTGEKVFLECVQDMDHENMFWYRQDPGLGLRLIYFSYDVKMKEKGDIPEGYSVSREKKERFSLILESASTNQTSMYLCASSFRNGFTDTQYFGPGTRLTVL.

There are a few counts of this clonotype. J is TRBJ1-5 and V is TRBV6-2 or TRBV6-3; D remains unclear. The V end lost 5 bases, the J end lost 3 bases, and 8 bases lay between the germline ends. The length of the CDR3 is 13 residues. Per the germline V gene, CDR1 is MNHEY and CDR2 is SVGEGT. The DNA of the CDR3 is TGTGCCAGCAGTATCAGGTTCAATCAGCCCCAGCATTTT. Translated: CASSIRFNQPQHF.

The chain is built from TRBV20-1 and TRBJ1-1; D uncertain. The germline V gene has CDR1 DFQATT and CDR2 SNEGSKA (reference sequence). V was shortened by 2 bases and J by 5 bases, with 21 bases between the two germline ends. CDR3 length: 16 amino acids. The CDR3: CSARNPGEGSGTEAFF. In DNA form, the CDR3 reads TGCAGTGCTAGAAACCCAGGTGAGGGTTCTGGGACTGAAGCTTTCTTT.

This clonotype was observed many times. This chain connects TRBV14 to TRBJ2-2, with D tentatively TRBD2 (6 bases). The V end lost 5 bases, the J end lost 6 bases, and 13 bases lay between the germline ends. Germline V lookup: CDR1 SGHDN, CDR2 FVKESK. This CDR3 comprises 14 residues. The CDR3, as DNA: TGTGCCAGCAGCGCCCTCGGGGGAGCCGGGGAGCTGTTTTTT. This encodes CASSALGGAGELFF.

J is TRBJ2-3 and V is TRBV5-1; D is perhaps TRBD1 (6 bases). There are 15 residues in the CDR3. Trimming took off 0 bases at V and 1 base at J, with 9 bases between the two ends. CDR1 and CDR2 (germline): SGHRS, YFSETQ. The CDR3 bases are TGCGCCAGCAGCTTGGACAGGGCGGGCACAGATACGCAGTATTTT. Translated: CASSLDRAGTDTQYF.

The rearrangement links TRBV11-2 to TRBJ2-1; TRBD2 matches at 11 bases. This CDR3 region has 17 residues. Germline V gene lookup returns CDR1 SGHAT and CDR2 FQNNGV. Trimming at V came to 5 bases and at J to 6 bases, leaving 12 bases not matched to a gene. The CDR3 protein is CASSRELAGGVGNEQFF. Written as DNA, the CDR3 is TGTGCCAGCAGCCGAGAGTTAGCGGGAGGGGTGGGCAATGAGCAGTTCTTC.

The chain is built from TRBV7-8 and TRBJ1-1, with a weak D call TRBD1 (5 bases). This CDR3 region has 16 residues. Trimming left V 0 bases short and J 4 bases short, with 15 bases between. CDR1 and CDR2 from the germline V gene are SGHVS and FQNEAQ. Here the CDR3 reads CASSLASGRRLTEAFF. The CDR3 nucleotides read TGTGCCAGCAGCTTAGCCTCGGGACGGAGGCTCACTGAAGCTTTCTTT. The whole variable domain, remainder taken from reference TRBV7-8 and TRBJ1-1, is GAGVSQSPRYKVAKRGQDVALRCDPISGHVSLFWYQQALGQGPEFLTYFQNEAQLDKSGLPSDRFFAERPEGSVSTLKIQRTQQEDSAVYLCASSLASGRRLTEAFFGQGTRLTVV.

The J gene is TRBJ2-1, the V gene TRBV4-3; 8 bases are a match to TRBD2. Germline-derived CDR1 and CDR2 are LGHNA and YSLEER. CDR3 length: 15 amino acids. J gave up 6 bases and V 1 base, and 5 bases lay outside the gene matches. CDR3 coding DNA: TGCGCCAGCAGCCAAGGGCGGGAGGCGGGCAATGAGCAGTTCTTC. Residues: CASSQGREAGNEQFF.

The chain employs TRBV7-2 and TRBJ2-3; TRBD2 agrees at 11 bases. Germline CDR1 is SGHTA and CDR2 is FQGNSA. This CDR3 contains 16 residues. The junction had 9 bases not matched to a gene; V was cut back by 5 bases and J by 5 bases. Written as DNA, the CDR3 is TGTGCCAGCAGCCCCCGACTAGCGGGGAGGGTAGATACGCAGTATTTT. The encoded protein is CASSPRLAGRVDTQYF.

This clonotype came up a few times. The chain joins TRBV4-2 to TRBJ2-5; D remains unclear. CDR1 LGHNA and CDR2 YNFKEQ come from the germline V gene. V shed 4 bases and J shed 2 bases, with 14 bases lying between them. The CDR3 is 15 amino acids. CDR3 in DNA: TGTGCCAGCAGCCGGGTTATGGCTAGTCAAGAGACCCAGTACTTC. Residues: CASSRVMASQETQYF.

This clonotype was counted only a few times. CDR3 in DNA: TGTGCCACCAGCAGAAAGGGCTTAACCGAAAAACTGTTTTTT. Translated: CATSRKGLTEKLFF. The chain couples TRBV15 to TRBJ1-4, with no clear D. V lost 2 bases and J lost 8, with 12 bases in between. Looked up from germline, CDR1 is LNHNV and CDR2 is YYDKDF (reference sequence). The CDR3 covers 14 residues.

This chain uses TRBV12-3 or TRBV12-4 with TRBJ2-5; D gene uncertain. V was shortened by 6 bases and J by 2 bases, with 13 bases between the two germline ends. The CDR3 has 14 residues. The CDR3, as DNA: TGTGCCAGCAGCCGACTGGGGATTCAAGAGACCCAGTACTTC. As protein: CASSRLGIQETQYF.

This clonotype was detected many times. This sequence joins TRBV29-1 and TRBJ1-1; D possibly corresponds to TRBD1 (5 bases). The CDR3 extends over 12 amino acids. Trimming took off 5 bases at V and 4 bases at J, with 11 bases between the two ends. Looked up from germline, CDR1 is SQVTM and CDR2 is ANQGSEA. CDR3 sequence reads: CSVKGALTEAFF. The CDR3 DNA is TGCAGCGTTAAAGGGGCTCTCACTGAAGCTTTCTTT.

In its sample, this clonotype was seen a few times. This chain links TRBV28 with TRBJ2-3; 7 bases agree with TRBD2. Germline V lookup: CDR1 MDHEN, CDR2 SYDVKM. This CDR3 region has 15 residues. The trim removed 3 bases at V and 3 bases at J, leaving 6 bases unmatched. The CDR3 loop reads CASSFGLVRTDTQYF. Written as DNA, the CDR3 is TGTGCCAGCAGTTTTGGACTAGTAAGGACAGATACGCAGTATTTT.

The chain carries TRBV12-3 or TRBV12-4 and TRBJ1-5, with D maybe TRBD1 (5 bases). V was shortened by 4 bases and J by 3 bases, with 25 bases between the two germline ends. The CDR3 covers 19 residues. The CDR3 loop is CASSWSDSPPSAANQPQHF. The CDR3 DNA is TGTGCCAGCAGTTGGTCCGACAGTCCTCCCTCCGCCGCCAATCAGCCCCAGCATTTT.

The chain combines TRBV11-2 with TRBJ2-3, with 7 bases that match TRBD1. With V trimmed by 5 bases and J by 12 bases, 11 bases remained unmatched. Germline CDR1 is SGHAT and CDR2 is FQNNGV. This CDR3 has 13 residues. The CDR3 region is CASSPRWQGDQYF. In nucleotides, the CDR3 is TGTGCCAGCAGCCCTAGATGGCAGGGGGACCAGTATTTT.

The chain recombines TRBV5-1 with TRBJ1-4, with 10 bases identical to TRBD1. CDR3 length: 17 amino acids. The trim removed 0 bases at V and 3 bases at J, leaving 5 bases unmatched. Germline V CDR1 and CDR2: SGHRS, YFSETQ. The DNA for the CDR3 is TGCGCCAGCAGCTTGGCGTCCGGACAGGGGGCTAATGAAAAACTGTTTTTT. Its protein is CASSLASGQGANEKLFF.

The chain employs TRBV7-8 and TRBJ2-6; D not resolved. The CDR3 length is 17 residues. Germline V gene sequence: CDR1 SGHVS, CDR2 FQNEAQ. Trimming shortened V by 6 bases and J by 0 bases, and 15 bases separated the two germline ends. Here the CDR3 DNA reads TGTGCCAGCAGACGACCCAGAATAACCTCTGGGGCCAACGTCCTGACTTTC. It codes for CASRRPRITSGANVLTF. The full variable domain, rest sourced from reference TRBV7-8 and TRBJ2-6, is GAGVSQSPRYKVAKRGQDVALRCDPISGHVSLFWYQQALGQGPEFLTYFQNEAQLDKSGLPSDRFFAERPEGSVSTLKIQRTQQEDSAVYLCASRRPRITSGANVLTFGAGSRLTVL.

This clonotype appeared a few times. The chain recombines TRBV28 with TRBJ2-1; D not resolved. The V end lost 2 bases, the J end lost 5 bases, and 13 bases lay between the germline ends. This CDR3 region has 15 residues. The germline gives CDR1 MDHEN, CDR2 SYDVKM. The CDR3 sequence: CASSLGLRRDNEQFF. The CDR3 DNA follows: TGTGCCAGCAGTTTAGGTCTGAGGAGAGACAATGAGCAGTTCTTC.

This clonotype appeared a few times. The CDR3 DNA sequence: TGTGCCAGTCAACCCCCTAGGGGCACTGAAGCTTTCTTT. Its protein is CASQPPRGTEAFF. This chain uses TRBV9 with TRBJ1-1, with D maybe TRBD1 (5 bases). This CDR3 contains 13 residues. V lost 8 bases, J lost 4 bases, and 15 bases lay in between. Germline V gene sequence: CDR1 SGDLS, CDR2 YYNGEE.

This clonotype occurred a few times. The V gene is TRBV20-1, the J gene TRBJ2-5; D is possibly TRBD2 (6 bases). Germline V gene sequence: CDR1 DFQATT, CDR2 SNEGSKA (reference sequence). The CDR3 is 15 amino acids. The germline V and J ends were trimmed by 3 bases and 5 bases, with 19 bases remaining between them. CDR3 coding DNA: TGCAGTGCTAGGGGGACTGGTATGACCCGCGAGACCCAGTACTTC. It is translated as CSARGTGMTRETQYF.

The table lists this clonotype with a few counts. V is TRBV12-3 or TRBV12-4 and J is TRBJ2-7; 7 nucleotides align to TRBD2. The J segment lost 0 bases and the V segment lost 4 bases, leaving 6 bases of the junction unmatched. This CDR3 region has 15 residues. CDR3 nucleotide sequence: TGTGCCAGCAGTTACGGCGGGGGTGTCTCCTACGAGCAGTACTTC. This gives the protein CASSYGGGVSYEQYF.

The chain links TRBV7-8 to TRBJ2-7, with D perhaps TRBD1 (6 bases). The V and J ends lost 5 bases and 6 bases respectively, with 23 bases between them. This CDR3 is 16 amino acids long. The germline gives CDR1 SGHVS, CDR2 FQNEAQ. CDR3 loop: CASSPPSTGARGEQYF. In DNA form, the CDR3 reads TGTGCCAGCAGCCCACCCTCCACCGGGGCCAGGGGCGAGCAGTACTTC.

The J gene is TRBJ2-7, the V gene TRBV3-1; 9 bases line up with TRBD2. CDR3 length equals 15 residues. The junction had 5 bases not matched to a gene; V was cut back by 3 bases and J by 2 bases. CDR1 is LGHDT, CDR2 YNNKEL, per germline (reference sequence). CDR3: CASSQTSGITYEQYF. CDR3 coding DNA: TGTGCCAGCAGCCAGACTAGCGGAATAACCTACGAGCAGTACTTC.